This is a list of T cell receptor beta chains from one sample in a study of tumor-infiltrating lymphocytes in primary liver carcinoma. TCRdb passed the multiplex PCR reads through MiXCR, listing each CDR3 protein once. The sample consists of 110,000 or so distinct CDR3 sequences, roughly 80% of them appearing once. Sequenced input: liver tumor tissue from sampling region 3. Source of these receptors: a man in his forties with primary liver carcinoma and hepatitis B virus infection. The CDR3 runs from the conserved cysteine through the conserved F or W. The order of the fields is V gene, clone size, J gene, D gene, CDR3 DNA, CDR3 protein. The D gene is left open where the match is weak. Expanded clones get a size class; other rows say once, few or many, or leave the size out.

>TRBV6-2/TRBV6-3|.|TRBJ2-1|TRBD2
TGTGTCAGCAGCCCACTAGCGGGAGTTTTCAATGAGCAGTTCTTC
CVSSPLAGVFNEQFF
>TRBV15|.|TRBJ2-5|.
TGTGCCACCCTGAGGAGAGCTAAAGAGACCCAGTACTTC
CATLRRAKETQYF
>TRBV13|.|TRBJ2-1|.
TGTGCCAGCGACTTAGACCCGGGCTCCTACAATGAGCAGTTCTTC
CASDLDPGSYNEQFF
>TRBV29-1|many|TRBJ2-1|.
TGCAGCGTTGAATTACTAGCCTACAATGAGCAGTTCTTC
CSVELLAYNEQFF
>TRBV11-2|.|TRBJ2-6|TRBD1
TGTGCCTTCAGCATGGGGGGAGACAGGGGCATTTCCCTCACTGGGGCCAACGTCCTGACTTTC
CAFSMGGDRGISLTGANVLTF
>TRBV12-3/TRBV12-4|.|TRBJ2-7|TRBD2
TGTGCCAGCAGTTTAATAGCGGGTCTCTGTCTCTACGAGCAGTACTTC
CASSLIAGLCLYEQYF
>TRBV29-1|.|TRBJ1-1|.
TGCAGCGTTTCCGCAGGATGGGCCATGAGCATTGAAGCTTTCTTT
CSVSAGWAMSIEAFF
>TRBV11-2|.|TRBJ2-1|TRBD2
TGTGCCAGCAGCTTCCAATGGGTACCTGGGACTAGCGGGAGTTATGAGCAGTTCTTC
CASSFQWVPGTSGSYEQFF
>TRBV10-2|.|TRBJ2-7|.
TGCGCCAGCAGTGGGCCACACTACTACGAGCAGTACTTC
CASSGPHYYEQYF
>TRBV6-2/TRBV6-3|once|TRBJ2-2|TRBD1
TGTGCCAGCAGCTACTCCCGGTTTAGGACAGGGAGGCCCGGGGAGCTGTTTTTT
CASSYSRFRTGRPGELFF
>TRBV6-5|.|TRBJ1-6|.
TGTGCCGGCAGTTATACTGTCTATAATTCACTCCTCCACTTT
CAGSYTVYNSLLHF
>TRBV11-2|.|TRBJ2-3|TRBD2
TGTGCCAGCAGCCAGGAGACTGGGAGGGTCGGAGACACGCAGTATTTT
CASSQETGRVGDTQYF
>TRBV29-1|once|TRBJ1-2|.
TGCAGCGTTTTCGGACGGACTAACTATGGCCACACCTTC
CSVFGRTNYGHTF
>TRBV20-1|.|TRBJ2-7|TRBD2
TGCAGTGCTAGAGATTGGACCTTCGGGGGGAGGGGCTACGAGCAGTACTTC
CSARDWTFGGRGYEQYF
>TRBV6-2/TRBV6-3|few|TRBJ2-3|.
TGTACCAGTAGTTCGCCCCGGGACTCCGAAGCGCAGTATTTT
CTSSSPRDSEAQYF
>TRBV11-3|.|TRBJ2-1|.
TGTGCCAGCAGGTTCGCGCCCTCGCTTGAGCACTTCTTC
CASRFAPSLEHFF
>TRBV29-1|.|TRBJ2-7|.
TGCGGCGCCATGACATTTGGGACCAGCACTCCCTACGAGCAGTACTTC
CGAMTFGTSTPYEQYF
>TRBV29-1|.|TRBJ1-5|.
.
CSVATGSKSQSQCF
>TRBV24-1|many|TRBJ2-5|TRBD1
TGTGCCACCAGTGATTCTGGGCGACAGGGGGCTACGGAGACCCAGTACTTC
CATSDSGRQGATETQYF
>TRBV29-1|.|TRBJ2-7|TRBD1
TGCAGCCTTGGACAGGGGGCACGGGAGCAGTACTTC
CSLGQGAREQYF
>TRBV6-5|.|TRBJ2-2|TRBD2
TGTGCCAACAGTAACGGGGGGACGGGGTGTAGGGAGCTGTTTTTT
CANSNGGTGCRELFF
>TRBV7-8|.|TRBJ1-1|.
TGTGCCAGCAGCCTCCAAGGGACGTATACTGAAGCTTTCTTT
CASSLQGTYTEAFF
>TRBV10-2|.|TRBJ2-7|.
TGTGTCAGCAGTGTCGCGGTGGGTCAGCAGTACTTC
CVSSVAVGQQYF
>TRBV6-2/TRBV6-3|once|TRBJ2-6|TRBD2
TGTGCCAGCAATACCCTAGCGGGAGGGAAATCTGGGGCCAACGTCCTGACTTTC
CASNTLAGGKSGANVLTF
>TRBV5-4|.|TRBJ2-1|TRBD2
TGTACCAGCAGCCACGGGACTAGCGGGAATATTGAGCATTTCTTC
CTSSHGTSGNIEHFF
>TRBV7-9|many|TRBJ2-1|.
TGTGCCAGCAGCTTACTAAGAGGGGCCGTTGGTTTGAATGAGCAGTTCTTC
CASSLLRGAVGLNEQFF
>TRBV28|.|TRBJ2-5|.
TGTGCCAGCAGAAAACAGGATCCAGAGGCCCAGTACTTC
CASRKQDPEAQYF